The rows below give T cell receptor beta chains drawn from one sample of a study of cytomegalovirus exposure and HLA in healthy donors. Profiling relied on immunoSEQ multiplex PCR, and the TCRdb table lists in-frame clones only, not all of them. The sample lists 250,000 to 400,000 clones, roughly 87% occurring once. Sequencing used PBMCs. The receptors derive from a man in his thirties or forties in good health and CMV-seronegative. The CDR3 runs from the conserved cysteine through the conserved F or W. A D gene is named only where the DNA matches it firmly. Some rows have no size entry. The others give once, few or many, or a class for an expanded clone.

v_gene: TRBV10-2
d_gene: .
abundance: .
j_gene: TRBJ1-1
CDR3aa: CASSRFPPDRRSTEAFF
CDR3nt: TGCGCCAGCAGCCGTTTTCCTCCCGACCGGAGGTCCACTGAAGCTTTCTTT

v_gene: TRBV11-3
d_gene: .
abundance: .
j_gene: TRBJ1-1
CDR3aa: CASSLVRETEAFF
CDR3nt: TGTGCCAGCAGCTTAGTGAGGGAAACTGAAGCTTTCTTT

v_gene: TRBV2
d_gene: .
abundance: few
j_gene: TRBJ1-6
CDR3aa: CASSEATANSPLHF
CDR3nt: TGTGCCAGCAGTGAAGCGACAGCTAATTCACCCCTCCACTTT

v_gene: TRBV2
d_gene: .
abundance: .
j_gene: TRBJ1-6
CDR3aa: CASSGSSGFNSPLHF
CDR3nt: TGTGCCAGCAGTGGTTCGTCAGGGTTTAATTCACCCCTCCACTTT

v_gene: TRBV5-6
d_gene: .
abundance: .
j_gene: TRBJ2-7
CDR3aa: CASSLVAGGYEQYF
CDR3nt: TGTGCCAGCAGCTTGGTGGCGGGCGGGTACGAGCAGTACTTC

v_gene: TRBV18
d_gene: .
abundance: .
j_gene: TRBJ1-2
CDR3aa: CASSLTDSARPRGYTF
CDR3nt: TGTGCCAGCTCACTCACGGACAGTGCCAGGCCCCGTGGCTACACCTTC

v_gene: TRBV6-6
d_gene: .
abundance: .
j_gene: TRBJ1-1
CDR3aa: CASSTTRTEAFF
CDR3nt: TGTGCCAGCAGTACGACAAGGACTGAAGCTTTCTTT

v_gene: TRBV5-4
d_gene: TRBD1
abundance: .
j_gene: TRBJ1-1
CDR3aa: CASSLVQGATEAFF
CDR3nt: TGTGCCAGCAGCTTGGTCCAGGGGGCAACTGAAGCTTTCTTT

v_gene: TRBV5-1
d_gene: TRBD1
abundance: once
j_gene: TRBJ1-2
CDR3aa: CASSLGSRTGLNGYTF
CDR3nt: TGCGCCAGCAGCTTGGGAAGCCGGACAGGGTTAAATGGCTACACCTTC

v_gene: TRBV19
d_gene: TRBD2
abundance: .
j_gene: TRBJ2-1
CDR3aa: CASSIAGLVDNEQFF
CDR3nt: TGTGCCAGTAGTATAGCAGGACTAGTCGACAATGAGCAGTTCTTC

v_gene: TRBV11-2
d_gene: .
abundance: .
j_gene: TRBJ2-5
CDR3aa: CASSHGVRGTQYF
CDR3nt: TGTGCCAGCAGCCACGGGGTACGGGGGACCCAGTACTTC

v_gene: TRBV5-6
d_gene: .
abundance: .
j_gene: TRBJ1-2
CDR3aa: CASSFNNYGYTF
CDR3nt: TGTGCCAGCAGCTTTAATAACTATGGCTACACCTTC

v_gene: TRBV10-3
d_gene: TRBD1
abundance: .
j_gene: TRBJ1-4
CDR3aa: CAISESAGGDEKLFF
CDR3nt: TGTGCCATCAGTGAGTCAGCAGGGGGCGATGAAAAACTGTTTTTT

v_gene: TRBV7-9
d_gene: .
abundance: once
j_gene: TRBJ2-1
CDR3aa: CASSHSEQQNNEQFF
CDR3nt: TGTGCCAGCAGCCATTCCGAACAGCAAAACAATGAGCAGTTCTTC

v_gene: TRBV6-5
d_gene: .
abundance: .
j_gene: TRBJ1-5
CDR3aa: CASSLSGFSNQPQHF
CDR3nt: TGTGCCAGCAGTTTATCAGGATTCAGCAATCAGCCCCAGCATTTT

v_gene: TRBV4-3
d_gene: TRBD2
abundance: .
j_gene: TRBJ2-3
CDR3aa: CASSQDFSGLAGRVTQYF
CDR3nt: TGCGCCAGCAGCCAAGATTTTAGTGGACTAGCGGGGAGGGTTACGCAGTATTTT

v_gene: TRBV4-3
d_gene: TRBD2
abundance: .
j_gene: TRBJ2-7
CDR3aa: CASSQILAGGNPTYEQYF
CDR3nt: TGCGCCAGCAGCCAAATACTAGCGGGGGGAAACCCTACCTACGAGCAGTACTTC

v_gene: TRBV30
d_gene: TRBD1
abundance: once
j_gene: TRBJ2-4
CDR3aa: CAWTPPTGPWGIQYF
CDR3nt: TGTGCCTGGACCCCTCCGACAGGGCCGTGGGGGATTCAGTACTTC

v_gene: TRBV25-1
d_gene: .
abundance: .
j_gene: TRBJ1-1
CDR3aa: CASSEQGIPLNTEAFF
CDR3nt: TGTGCCAGCAGTGAACAGGGGATACCCTTGAACACTGAAGCTTTCTTT

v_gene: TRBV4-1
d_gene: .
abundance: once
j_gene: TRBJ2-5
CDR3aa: CASSLRGDQETQYF
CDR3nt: TGCGCCAGCAGTCTCAGGGGGGATCAAGAGACCCAGTACTTC

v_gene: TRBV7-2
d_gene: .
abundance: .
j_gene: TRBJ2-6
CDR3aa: CASSLGLRGANVLTF
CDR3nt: TGTGCCAGCAGCTTAGGGTTGCGGGGGGCCAACGTCCTGACTTTC

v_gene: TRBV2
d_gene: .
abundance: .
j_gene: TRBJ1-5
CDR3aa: CAWGLNQPQHF
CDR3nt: TGTGCATGGGGCCTCAATCAGCCCCAGCATTTT

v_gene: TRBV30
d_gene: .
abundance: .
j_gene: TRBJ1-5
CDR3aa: CAWSVREDQPQHF
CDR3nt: TGTGCCTGGAGTGTACGGGAGGATCAGCCCCAGCATTTT

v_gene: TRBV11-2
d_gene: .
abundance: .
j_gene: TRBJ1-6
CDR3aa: CASSPQGRVSPLHF
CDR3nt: TGTGCCAGCAGCCCTCAGGGTCGGGTGTCACCCCTCCACTTT

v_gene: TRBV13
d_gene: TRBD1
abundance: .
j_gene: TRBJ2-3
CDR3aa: CASSLDRGRTDTQYF
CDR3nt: TGTGCCAGCAGCTTGGACAGGGGGCGCACAGATACGCAGTATTTT

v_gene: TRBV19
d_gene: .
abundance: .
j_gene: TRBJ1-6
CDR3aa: CASIGARGNNSPLHF
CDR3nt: TGTGCCAGTATAGGAGCCAGAGGGAATAATTCACCCCTCCACTTT

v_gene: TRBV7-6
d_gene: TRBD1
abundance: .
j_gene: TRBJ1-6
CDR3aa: CASSPGQGLSNYNSPLHF
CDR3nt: TGTGCCAGCAGCCCGGGACAGGGTTTAAGTAATTATAATTCACCCCTCCACTTT

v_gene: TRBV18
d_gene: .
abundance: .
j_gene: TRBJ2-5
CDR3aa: CASSPSRSETQYF
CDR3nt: TGTGCCAGCTCACCGAGCCGCTCAGAGACCCAGTACTTC

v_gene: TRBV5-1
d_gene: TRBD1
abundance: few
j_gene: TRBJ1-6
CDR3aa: CASSQGTGGSPLHF
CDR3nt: TGCGCCAGCAGCCAGGGGACAGGGGGATCACCCCTCCACTTT

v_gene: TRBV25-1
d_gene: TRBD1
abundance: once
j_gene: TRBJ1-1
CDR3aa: CASTGQGKAFF
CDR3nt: TGTGCCAGCACCGGACAGGGGAAAGCTTTCTTT

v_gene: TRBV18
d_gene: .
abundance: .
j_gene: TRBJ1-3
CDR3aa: CASSPSDTIYF
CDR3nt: TGTGCCAGCTCACCGAGCGACACCATATATTTT

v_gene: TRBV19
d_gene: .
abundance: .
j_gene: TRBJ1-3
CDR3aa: CASSVFFGEAGNTIYF
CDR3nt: TGTGCCAGTAGTGTCTTCTTCGGGGAGGCTGGAAACACCATATATTTT

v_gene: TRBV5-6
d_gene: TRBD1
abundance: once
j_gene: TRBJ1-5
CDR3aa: CASSNTQGARGQPQHF
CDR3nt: TGTGCCAGCAGCAACACTCAGGGGGCGAGGGGTCAGCCCCAGCATTTT

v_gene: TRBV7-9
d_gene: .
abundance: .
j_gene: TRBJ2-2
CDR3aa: CASSLGRVGGNTGELFF
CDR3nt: TGTGCCAGCAGCTTAGGCAGGGTCGGCGGAAACACCGGGGAGCTGTTTTTT

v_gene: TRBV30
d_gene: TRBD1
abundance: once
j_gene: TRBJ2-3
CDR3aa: CAWSDDRGRKTDTQYF
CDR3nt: TGTGCCTGGAGCGATGACAGGGGAAGGAAGACAGATACGCAGTATTTT